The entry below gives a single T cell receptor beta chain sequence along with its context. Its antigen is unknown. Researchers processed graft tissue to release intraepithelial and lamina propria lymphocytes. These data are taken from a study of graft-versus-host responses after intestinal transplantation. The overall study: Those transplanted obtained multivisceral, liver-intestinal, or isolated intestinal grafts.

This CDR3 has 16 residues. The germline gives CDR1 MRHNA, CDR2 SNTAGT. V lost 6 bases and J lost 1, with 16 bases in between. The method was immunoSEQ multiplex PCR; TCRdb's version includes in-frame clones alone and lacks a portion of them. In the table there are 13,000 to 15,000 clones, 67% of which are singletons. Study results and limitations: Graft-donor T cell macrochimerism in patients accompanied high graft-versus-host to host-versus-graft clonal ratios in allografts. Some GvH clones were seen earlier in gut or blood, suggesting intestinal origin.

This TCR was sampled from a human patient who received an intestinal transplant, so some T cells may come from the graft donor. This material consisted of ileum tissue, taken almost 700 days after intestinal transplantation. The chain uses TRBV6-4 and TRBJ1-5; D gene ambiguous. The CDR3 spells CASRPVEGRSNQPQHF. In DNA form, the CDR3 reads TGTGCCAGCAGGCCCGTTGAGGGCCGGAGCAATCAGCCCCAGCATTTT.